The TCR beta chain under discussion was sequenced for a study of blood T cell repertoires in COVID-19. Study-wide background: Whether acute or convalescent, the COVID-19 samples came from the United States, Italy and Spain. Sources were T cells, B-cell-depleted T cells, or PBMCs; the material itself was cDNA or gDNA.

The authors' processing: Researchers report that nucleated cell counts were estimated from reference gene primer amplification. The assay was immunoSEQ multiplex PCR, and TCRdb's table has in-frame clones only and misses some. The DNA was the basis for D and trimming; V, J and clone size are from that table. The repertoire holds 30,000 to 45,000 clones, with about nine tenths as singletons. Germline CDR1 and CDR2: LGHNA and YSLEER. This CDR3 has 17 amino acids. V lost 5 bases and J lost 2; bases outside the gene matches: 13. This clonotype was obtained from a man in his 70s with acute or convalescent COVID-19. The sequenced sample consisted of peripheral blood. This chain links TRBV4-3 with TRBJ1-2, with 8 nucleotides matching TRBD1. Here the CDR3 reads CASSFAAGTGVNYGYTF. In DNA, the CDR3 is TGCGCCAGCAGCTTTGCGGCTGGGACAGGAGTAAACTATGGCTACACCTTC.